Included here is one T cell receptor (beta chain) sequence, with context. Its specificity is not known. This entry is derived from a study of T cell repertoires in cytomegalovirus infection. Study as a whole: Shared public TCR beta signatures pointed to both CMV infection and a matching HLA type. Notes on the study in general: It was HLA-C-restricted CMV-specific TCR beta clonotypes that dominated the response ex vivo.

A single record per CDR3 protein comes from TCRdb applying MiXCR to the reads. There are under 500,000 distinct CDR3 sequences in the sample; roughly 42% occur only once, and 40% to 50% lies in the top ten. Specimen: cultured PBMCs, collected from culture after CMV antigen stimulation. The clonotype was recovered from a human donor in good health (CMV status not recorded). Some clones in this sample may be carry-over from other donors' samples.

The DNA for the CDR3 is TGCAGCGTTGGGGCAGGCACCAGGGTGAACATTCAGTACTTC. Protein product: CSVGAGTRVNIQYF. The chain employs TRBV29-1 and TRBJ2-4, with D maybe TRBD1 (5 bases). Per the germline V gene, CDR1 is SQVTM and CDR2 is ANQGSEA. V lost 4 bases, J lost 7 bases, and 17 bases lay in between. The CDR3 consists of 14 residues.